The 13 T cell receptor beta chains reported below all come from one sample, sequenced in a study of blood T cells in healthy people across ages. PCR was performed a second time for about 7 to 11 cycles using a sample-barcoded 5' primer and a J-beta primer mix. TCRdb redid the calling of the 5' RACE reads with MiXCR, one entry per CDR3 protein. The sample contains some 1.5 million distinct CDR3 sequences, roughly 30% of which appear only once. Input material: blood. The source is a woman in her 30s in good health.

This clonotype showed up just a few times. The CDR3 loop is CASSPGAGGFYEQYF. The CDR3 region has the DNA TGTGCCAGCTCACCGGGGGCAGGGGGCTTCTACGAGCAGTACTTC. V and J are TRBV18 and TRBJ2-7; 8 bases map to TRBD1. The V gene end was trimmed by 3 bases and the J gene end by 3 bases; junction bases not matched to a gene: 7. Germline V gene data show CDR1 as KGHSH and CDR2 as LQKENI. This CDR3 is built from 15 residues.

Concerning this clonotype: The junction departs from the called germline gene at one end, perhaps through a read error. The chain carries TRBV7-9 and TRBJ2-7; 13 bases match TRBD2. In germline, CDR1 is SEHNR, CDR2 FQNEAQ (reference sequence). The CDR3 totals 15 residues. The CDR3 DNA is TGTGCCAACAGCTTAGGGACTAGCGGGACCTACGAGCAGTACTTC. Its translation is CANSLGTSGTYEQYF.

This clonotype occurred a few times. This chain links TRBV20-1 with TRBJ2-1; TRBD2 matches at 9 bases. The CDR3 is 14 amino acids. CDR1 and CDR2 (germline): DFQATT, SNEGSKA (reference sequence). V was pared by 5 bases and J by 9 bases, with 11 bases of the junction left unmatched. The CDR3 DNA reads TGCAGTGCTCGTAGCGGGAGCCGTGATGTTGAGCAGTTCTTC. Its translation: CSARSGSRDVEQFF.

There are a few counts of this clonotype. This rearrangement joins TRBV27 to TRBJ2-7; D perhaps matches TRBD1 (7 bases). This CDR3 is built from 14 residues. With 7 bases removed from V and 6 bases from J, the gap between germline ends came to 19 bases. CDR1 and CDR2 (germline): MNHEY, SMNVEV (reference sequence). Written as DNA, the CDR3 is TGTGCCAGCACCCAGGGGGGCGTGGGGGGCGAGCAGTACTTC. Its translation: CASTQGGVGGEQYF.

Regarding this clonotype: A read error is possible here, since a much larger clone lies one base away. The CDR3 carries no conserved terminal phenylalanine or tryptophan, so it likely arises from a read error. J is TRBJ2-7 and V is TRBV7-8; D possibly corresponds to TRBD2 (5 bases). CDR1 is SGHVS, CDR2 FQNEAQ, per germline. The CDR3 is made up of 14 amino acids. V dropped 3 bases and J dropped 2 bases, with 11 bases sitting between them. The CDR3: CASSLRGKTYEQYL. DNA for the CDR3: TGTGCCAGCAGCTTGCGAGGGAAGACCTACGAGCAGTACCTC.

V and J are TRBV10-3 and TRBJ2-1; no clear D gene. This CDR3 region has 13 residues. CDR1 and CDR2 (germline): ENHRY, SYGVKD. Trimming removed 3 bases from V and 4 bases from J, with 7 bases in between. The chain's CDR3 is CAISERVYNEQFF. The CDR3 nucleotides are TGTGCCATCAGTGAAAGGGTTTACAATGAGCAGTTCTTC.

The genes are TRBV15 and TRBJ2-7; 9 nucleotides align to TRBD1. Per the germline V gene, CDR1 is LNHNV and CDR2 is YYDKDF (reference sequence). The CDR3 has 16 amino acids. The ends lost 0 bases at V and 3 bases at J; junction bases unmatched: 6. The CDR3 loop is CATSREQTGGIYEQYF. The CDR3 DNA is TGTGCCACCAGCAGAGAGCAGACAGGGGGTATCTACGAGCAGTACTTC.

As for this clonotype: A clone one base away is much larger, so this may be a read error. This CDR3 fails to terminate in the conserved phenylalanine or tryptophan, so it likely reflects a read error. The chain employs TRBV15 and TRBJ2-7, with TRBD1 as a possible D gene (6 bases). V gave up 2 bases and J gave up 5 bases, with 22 bases separating them. This CDR3 has 17 residues. Germline V gives CDR1 LNHNV, CDR2 YYDKDF (reference sequence). DNA of the CDR3: TGTGCCACCAGCAGACCCAATCCCTACGCACAGGGACACGAGCAGTACTGC. Translation gives CATSRPNPYAQGHEQYC.

The gene calls are TRBV12-3 or TRBV12-4 and TRBJ1-2, with 8 positions matching TRBD1. CDR3 size: 15 residues. The J segment lost 3 bases and the V segment lost 0 bases, leaving 3 bases of the junction unmatched. Here the CDR3 reads CASSLAGQGYYGYTF. The CDR3 DNA follows: TGTGCCAGCAGTTTAGCCGGACAGGGCTACTATGGCTACACCTTC.

The chain couples TRBV6-6 to TRBJ2-6; 7 positions agree with TRBD2. The CDR3 length is 14 residues. CDR1 and CDR2 (germline): MNHNY, SVGAGI (reference sequence). V was clipped by 1 base and J by 12 bases; unmatched bases: 6. The CDR3 is CASSYLNGEGVLTF. The CDR3 coding sequence is TGTGCCAGCAGTTACTTAAATGGGGAGGGCGTCCTGACTTTC.

This clonotype was seen only a few times. The J gene is TRBJ2-3, the V gene TRBV24-1, with unresolved D. V was trimmed by 3 bases and J by 4 bases, leaving 10 bases between them. CDR1 is KGHDR and CDR2 is SFDVKD in the germline V gene. The CDR3 consists of 14 residues. The CDR3 here is CATSDIKDADTQYF. DNA of the CDR3: TGTGCCACCAGTGATATCAAGGATGCAGATACGCAGTATTTT.

The genes are TRBV28 and TRBJ1-1; D is uncertain. With 5 bases removed from V and 7 bases from J, the gap between germline ends came to 5 bases. The CDR3 is made up of 10 amino acids. Per germline, CDR1 MDHEN and CDR2 SYDVKM. The CDR3 protein is CASSQFEAFF. The CDR3 nucleotides are TGTGCCAGCAGTCAATTTGAAGCTTTCTTT.

This clonotype was recorded only once. This chain connects TRBV6-2 or TRBV6-3 to TRBJ1-5; the D is unclear. V was clipped by 2 bases and J by 4 bases, with 12 bases between them. This CDR3 is 15 amino acids long. Germline CDR1 MNHEY, CDR2 SVGEGT. The CDR3: CASSYAQVRNQPQHF. The CDR3 DNA reads as TGTGCCAGCAGTTACGCGCAGGTGAGGAATCAGCCCCAGCATTTT.